The clone carrying this T cell receptor beta chain was observed at least ten times. V dropped 5 bases and J dropped 5; count of bases not matched to a gene: 5. Per the germline V gene, CDR1 is PRHDT and CDR2 is FYEKMQ (reference sequence). The CDR3 has 14 residues. This entry belongs to a study of CD8+CD57+ T cells in acquired aplastic anemia. Genomic DNA, serving as template, underwent TCR beta VDJ and CDR3 profiling. TCRdb redid the calling of the reads with MiXCR, one entry per CDR3 protein. The sample has around 150,000 distinct CDR3 sequences, approximately 43% seen once; the top ten hold 0.8% to 1.1%.

This clonotype originated in a human donor in good health. This rearrangement joins TRBV13 to TRBJ2-7; 11 bases agree with TRBD1. The source material was sorted CD4+, CD8+, or CD8+CD57+ T cells (not recorded which) from PBMCs. Written as DNA, the CDR3 is TGTGCCAGCAGCCCGCGGACAGGGGGCGACGAGCAGTACTTC. As protein: CASSPRTGGDEQYF.